This note documents a single TCR beta chain sequence. Its antigen is not identified. The sample comes from a study of CD8+ T cells in alopecia areata. Investigators isolated RNA and reverse transcribed it into cDNA to act as the sequencing template. TCRdb's table, derived via immunoSEQ multiplex PCR, lists solely in-frame clones and lacks some. This table holds approximately 58,000 clones, 44% found once. Separation by sorting yielded CD4+ and CD8+ T cells from PBMCs. This CDR3 region has 11 residues. With 0 bases removed from V and 5 bases from J, the gap between germline ends came to 2 bases. Germline loops: CDR1 LGHNA, CDR2 YSLEER. Findings and caveats of the study: More clonal than normal scalp was lesional scalp, particularly alopecia totalis/universalis.

Sequencing input: NKG2D-low CD8+ T cells sorted from blood. This TCR came from a human donor with alopecia areata. The chain has TRBV4-3 and TRBJ2-7; no clear D. CDR3 bases: TGCGCCAGCAGCCAAGATGACGAGCAGTACTTC. Amino acid sequence: CASSQDDEQYF.